The subject of this entry is one TCR beta chain. Its antigen is currently unknown. Libraries were prepared by immunoSEQ multiplex PCR; TCRdb keeps only in-frame clonotypes and omits some of them. Among roughly 80,000 clones, 70% to 85% were seen once, and the ten largest hold about 0.45%. This record belongs to a study of T cell clones after liver transplantation. Study-level points and caveats: Rather than being deleted, graft donor-reactive T cells may have moved into the graft. Compared with third party-reactive sequences, donor-reactive ones declined more, independent of withdrawal success. The donor-reactive repertoire was only partly measurable in two subjects, lacking donor cells.

Per germline, CDR1 SGHRS and CDR2 YFSETQ. This CDR3 has 13 amino acids. The ends were cut back, 1 base at V and 8 bases at J, with 10 bases in the middle. This chain connects TRBV5-1 to TRBJ2-1; no definite D call. This TCR derives from a human patient who received a liver transplant. Some T cells may be transferred from the graft donor. Sample: CD4+ T cells from blood, taken approximately 45 months after liver transplant. The CDR3 nucleotides read TGCGCCAGCAGCTTGATGTCGGGTCATGAGCAGTTCTTC. It specifies CASSLMSGHEQFF.